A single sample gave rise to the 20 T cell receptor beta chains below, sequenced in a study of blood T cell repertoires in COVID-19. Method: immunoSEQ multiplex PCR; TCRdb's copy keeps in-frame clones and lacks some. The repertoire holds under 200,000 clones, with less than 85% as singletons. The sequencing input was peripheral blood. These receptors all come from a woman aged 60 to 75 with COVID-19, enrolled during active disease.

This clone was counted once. CDR3 sequence reads: CASSNLIQGQRIYEQYF. CDR3 DNA sequence: TGTGCCAGCAGCAACCTGATCCAGGGTCAGAGGATCTACGAGCAGTACTTC. The rearrangement uses TRBV5-5 and TRBJ2-7, with D maybe TRBD1 (5 bases). The CDR3 sequence is 17 residues long. The germline CDR1 and CDR2 sequences are SGHKS and YYEKEE (reference sequence). Trimming pared 4 bases from V and 3 bases from J, leaving 23 bases between.

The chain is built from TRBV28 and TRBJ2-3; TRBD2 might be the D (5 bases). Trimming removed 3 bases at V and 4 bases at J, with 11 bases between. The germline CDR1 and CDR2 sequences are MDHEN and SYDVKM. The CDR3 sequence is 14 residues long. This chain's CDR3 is CASSFSGKPDTQYF. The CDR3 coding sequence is TGTGCCAGCAGTTTTTCGGGAAAGCCAGATACGCAGTATTTT.

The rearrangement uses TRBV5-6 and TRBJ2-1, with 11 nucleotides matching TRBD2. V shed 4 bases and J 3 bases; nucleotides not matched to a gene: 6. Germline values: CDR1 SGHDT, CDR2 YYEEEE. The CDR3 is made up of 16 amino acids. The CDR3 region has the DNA TGTGCCAGCAGCGCCTTAACTAGCGGGGGCTACAATGAGCAGTTCTTC. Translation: CASSALTSGGYNEQFF. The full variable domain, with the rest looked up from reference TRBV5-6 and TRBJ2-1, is DAGVTQSPTHLIKTRGQQVTLRCSPKSGHDTVSWYQQALGQGPQFIFQYYEEEERQRGNFPDRFSGHQFPNYSSELNVNALLLGDSALYLCASSALTSGGYNEQFFGPGTRLTVL.

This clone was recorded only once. DNA for the CDR3: TGCAGCGTACGACAGGGACAAGAGACCCAGTACTTC. Translated: CSVRQGQETQYF. The chain uses TRBV29-1 and TRBJ2-5, with 7 bases matching TRBD1. The V and J ends lost 6 bases and 2 bases, in that order; junction bases with no gene match: 3. There are 12 residues in the CDR3. Germline V gives CDR1 SQVTM, CDR2 ANQGSEA.

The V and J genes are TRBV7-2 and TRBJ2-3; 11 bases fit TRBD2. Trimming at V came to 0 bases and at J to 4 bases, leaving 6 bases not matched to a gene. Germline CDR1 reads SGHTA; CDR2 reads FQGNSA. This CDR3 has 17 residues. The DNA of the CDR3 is TGTGCCAGCAGCTTAGCTAGCGGGGGGGGTCCGGCAGATACGCAGTATTTT. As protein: CASSLASGGGPADTQYF.

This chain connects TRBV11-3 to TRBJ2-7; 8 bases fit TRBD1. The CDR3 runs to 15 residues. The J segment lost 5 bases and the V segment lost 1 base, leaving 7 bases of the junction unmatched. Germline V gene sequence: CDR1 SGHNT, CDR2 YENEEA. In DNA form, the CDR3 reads TGTGCCAGCAGCTTAGGACAGGGGAGCACTCACGAGCAGTACTTC. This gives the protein CASSLGQGSTHEQYF.

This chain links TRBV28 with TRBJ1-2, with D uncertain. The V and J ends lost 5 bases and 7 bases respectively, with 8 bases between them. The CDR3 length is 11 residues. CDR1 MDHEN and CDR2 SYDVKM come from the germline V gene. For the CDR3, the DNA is TGTGCCAGCAGTCACCCCAGTGGCTACACCTTC. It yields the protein CASSHPSGYTF.

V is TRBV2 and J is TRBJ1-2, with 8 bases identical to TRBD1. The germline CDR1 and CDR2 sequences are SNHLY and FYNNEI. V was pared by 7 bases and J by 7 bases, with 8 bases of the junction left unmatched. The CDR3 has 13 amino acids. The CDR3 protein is CASTVDRDRGYTF. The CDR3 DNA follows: TGTGCCAGCACAGTGGACAGGGATCGTGGCTACACCTTC.

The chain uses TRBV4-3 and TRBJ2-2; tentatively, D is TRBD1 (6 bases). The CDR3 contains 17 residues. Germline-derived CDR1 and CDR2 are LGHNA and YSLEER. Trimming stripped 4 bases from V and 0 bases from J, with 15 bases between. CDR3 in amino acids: CASSRKTTGSNTGELFF. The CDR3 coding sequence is TGCGCCAGCAGCCGGAAAACGACAGGATCGAACACCGGGGAGCTGTTTTTT.

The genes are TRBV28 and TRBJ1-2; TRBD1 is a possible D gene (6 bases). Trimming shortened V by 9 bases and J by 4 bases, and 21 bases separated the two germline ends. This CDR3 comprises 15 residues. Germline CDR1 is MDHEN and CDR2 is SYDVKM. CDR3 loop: CASLMGGGKRYGYTF. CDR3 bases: TGTGCCAGTCTCATGGGTGGGGGCAAGCGCTATGGCTACACCTTC.

The CDR3 protein is CSVLGGLPYSGSSTETQYF. CDR3 coding DNA: TGCAGCGTTCTTGGGGGGCTCCCATATAGCGGGAGTTCGACGGAGACCCAGTACTTC. This rearrangement joins TRBV29-1 to TRBJ2-5; 9 bases match TRBD2. The CDR3 is made up of 19 amino acids. J gave up 5 bases and V 5 bases, and 24 bases lay outside the gene matches. The germline gives CDR1 SQVTM, CDR2 ANQGSEA. The whole variable domain, remainder taken from reference TRBV29-1 and TRBJ2-5, is SAVISQKPSRDICQRGTSLTIQCQVDSQVTMMFWYRQQPGQSLTLIATANQGSEATYESGFVIDKFPISRPNLTFSTLTVSNMSPEDSSIYLCSVLGGLPYSGSSTETQYFGPGTRLLVL.

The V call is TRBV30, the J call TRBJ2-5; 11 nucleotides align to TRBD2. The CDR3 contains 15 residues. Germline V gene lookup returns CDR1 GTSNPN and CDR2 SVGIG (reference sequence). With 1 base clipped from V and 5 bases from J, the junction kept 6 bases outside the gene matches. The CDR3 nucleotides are TGTGCCTGGAGTGCCGGGACTAGCGGCCTTGAGACCCAGTACTTC. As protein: CAWSAGTSGLETQYF. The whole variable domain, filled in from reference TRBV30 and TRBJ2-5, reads SQTIHQWPATLVQPVGSPLSLECTVEGTSNPNLYWYRQAAGRGLQLLFYSVGIGQISSEVPQNLSASRPQDRQFILSSKKLLLSDSGFYLCAWSAGTSGLETQYFGPGTRLLVL.

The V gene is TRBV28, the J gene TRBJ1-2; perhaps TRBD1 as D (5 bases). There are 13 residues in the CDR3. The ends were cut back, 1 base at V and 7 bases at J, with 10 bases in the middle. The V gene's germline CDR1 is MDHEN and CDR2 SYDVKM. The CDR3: CASSLSQGGGYTF. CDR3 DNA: TGTGCCAGCAGTTTATCCCAGGGAGGTGGCTACACCTTC.

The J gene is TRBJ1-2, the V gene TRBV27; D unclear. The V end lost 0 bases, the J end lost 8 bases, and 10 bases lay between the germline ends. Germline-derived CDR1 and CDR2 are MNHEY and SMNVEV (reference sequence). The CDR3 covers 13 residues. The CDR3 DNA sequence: TGTGCCAGCAGTTTATCCCTGTACAGCGGCTACACCTTC. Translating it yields CASSLSLYSGYTF.

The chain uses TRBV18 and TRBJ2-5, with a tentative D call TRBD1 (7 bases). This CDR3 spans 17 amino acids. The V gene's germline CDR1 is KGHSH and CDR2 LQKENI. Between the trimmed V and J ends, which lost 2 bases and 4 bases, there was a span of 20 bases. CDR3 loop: CASSPVGPGGGGETQYF. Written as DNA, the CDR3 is TGTGCCAGCTCACCAGTAGGGCCAGGGGGAGGAGGAGAGACCCAGTACTTC.

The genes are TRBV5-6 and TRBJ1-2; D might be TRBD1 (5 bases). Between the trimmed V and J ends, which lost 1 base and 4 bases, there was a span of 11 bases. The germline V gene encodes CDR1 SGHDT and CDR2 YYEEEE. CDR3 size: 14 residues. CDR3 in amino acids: CASSLIRARYGYTF. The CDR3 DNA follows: TGTGCCAGCAGCTTGATCAGGGCGCGCTATGGCTACACCTTC.

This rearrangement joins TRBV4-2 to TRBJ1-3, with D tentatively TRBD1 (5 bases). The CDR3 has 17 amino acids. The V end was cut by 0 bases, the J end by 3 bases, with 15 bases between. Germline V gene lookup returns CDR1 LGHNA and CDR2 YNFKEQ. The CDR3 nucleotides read TGTGCCAGCAGCCAAGATCAAGGCAGGGATGGTGGAAACACCATATATTTT. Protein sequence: CASSQDQGRDGGNTIYF.

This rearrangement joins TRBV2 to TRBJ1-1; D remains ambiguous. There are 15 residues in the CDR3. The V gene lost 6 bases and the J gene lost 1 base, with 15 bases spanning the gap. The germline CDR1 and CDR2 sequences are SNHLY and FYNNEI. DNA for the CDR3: TGTGCCAGCAGCCGAACGTATGGAGCGAACACTGAAGCTTTCTTT. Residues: CASSRTYGANTEAFF.

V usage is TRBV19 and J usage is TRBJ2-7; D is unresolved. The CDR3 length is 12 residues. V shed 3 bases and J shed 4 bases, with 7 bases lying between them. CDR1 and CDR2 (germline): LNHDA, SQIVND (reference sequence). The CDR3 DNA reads TGTGCCAGTAGTATCAAGACTTACGAGCAGTACGTC. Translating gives CASSIKTYEQYV.

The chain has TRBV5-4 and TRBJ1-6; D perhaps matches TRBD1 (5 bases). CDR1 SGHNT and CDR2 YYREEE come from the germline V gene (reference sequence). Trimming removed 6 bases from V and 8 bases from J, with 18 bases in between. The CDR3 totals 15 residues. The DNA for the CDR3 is TGTGCCAGCACCCAGGACATCGCCGGCGATTCACCCCTCCACTTT. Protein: CASTQDIAGDSPLHF. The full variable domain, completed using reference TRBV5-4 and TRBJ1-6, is ETGVTQSPTHLIKTRGQQVTLRCSSQSGHNTVSWYQQALGQGPQFIFQYYREEENGRGNFPPRFSGLQFPNYSSELNVNALELDDSALYLCASTQDIAGDSPLHFGNGTRLTVT.